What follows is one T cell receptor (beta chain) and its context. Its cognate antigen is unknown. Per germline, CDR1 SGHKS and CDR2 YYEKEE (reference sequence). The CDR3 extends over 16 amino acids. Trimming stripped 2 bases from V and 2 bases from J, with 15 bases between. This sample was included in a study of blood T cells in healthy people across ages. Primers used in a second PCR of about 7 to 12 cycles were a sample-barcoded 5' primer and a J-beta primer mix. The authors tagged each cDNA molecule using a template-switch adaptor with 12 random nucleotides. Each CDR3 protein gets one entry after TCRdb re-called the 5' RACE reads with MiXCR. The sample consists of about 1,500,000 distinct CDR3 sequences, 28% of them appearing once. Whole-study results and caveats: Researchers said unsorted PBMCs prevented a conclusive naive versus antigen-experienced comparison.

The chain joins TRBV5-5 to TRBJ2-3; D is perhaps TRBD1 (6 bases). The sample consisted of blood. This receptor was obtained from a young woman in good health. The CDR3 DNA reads TGTGCCAGCAGCTTCTCCGGGACAACTTACACAGATACGCAGTATTTT. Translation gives CASSFSGTTYTDTQYF.